What follows is one T cell receptor (beta chain) and its context. Which antigen it targets is not known. Base qualities are not recorded, but no much larger clone differs from it by a single base. TCRbeta CDR3 regions were amplified from genomic DNA by means of the immunoSEQ Assay, a bias-controlled multiplex PCR. The published analysis was carried out like this. The number of nucleated cells in each sample was estimated by amplification of reference gene primers within the assay. To quantify the absolute abundance of each unique TCRbeta CDR3 rearrangement, sequence reads were collapsed and filtered. For each sample, productive Simpson clonality was calculated as the square root of Simpson's diversity index over productive rearrangements. TCRdb took this table from immuneACCESS and kept in-frame rearrangements with V and J called. Such tables lack part of the clones; where checked against another copy, unresolved V genes explain under half of the gap, and the rest is unexplained. The DNA was the basis for D and trimming; V, J and clone size are from that table. The sample data list over 250,000 clones, and over 65% of these were observed just once. The biggest ten clones account for about 3.5% of the sample.

The collaborating institutions used their own protocols to collect whole blood in K2EDTA tubes. Collaborator samples were shipped for TCRbeta analysis as frozen whole blood, isolated PBMCs, or DNA extracted from either sample type. The data derive from a study of blood T cell repertoires in COVID-19 (dated by TCRdb to about 2020). Regarding the complete study: Samples from collaborators originated in the United States, Italy and Spain and spanned both the acute and convalescent phases of COVID-19. Deeply sampled blood TCRbeta repertoires from subjects exposed to, actively infected with, or recovered from COVID-19 were included in the dataset. Where available, HLA class I and class II types were taken from metadata supplied by the sample provider and were not determined by assay-based typing. The repertoires were made available in a free public database intended to serve as a resource for research on the immune response to SARS-CoV-2. Sample metadata almost always included a de-identified subject ID, COVID-19 status, age in years and sex. Samples came from the ongoing ImmuneRACE study (first 160 participants) plus 1,254 subjects from 6 global collaborators. The material from the prospective study consisted of cDNA or gDNA derived from T cells, B-cell-depleted T cells, or PBMCs.

The germline V and J ends show losses of 7 bases and 1 base respectively, and no gene match explains 8 bases of the junction. Inclusive of the bounding cysteine and phenylalanine, the CDR3 is 15 residues long. Just CDR3 DNA is preserved here, 45 bases in frame from base 1. Per the germline V gene, SGHRS is the CDR1 and YFSETQ is the CDR2. Summary of the overall study and its limitations: The quantity of clinical and demographic metadata differed by source and by participant and was supplied without curation.

This TCR was recovered from an elderly woman with acute or convalescent COVID-19. The rearranged segments are TRBV5-1 and TRBJ2-7, with 10 junctional bases fitting TRBD1. The specimen was peripheral blood. The bases are TGCGCCAGCCCACCAGGGGACAGGGGATCCTACGAGCAGTACTTC. Its protein reads: CASPPGDRGSYEQYF.